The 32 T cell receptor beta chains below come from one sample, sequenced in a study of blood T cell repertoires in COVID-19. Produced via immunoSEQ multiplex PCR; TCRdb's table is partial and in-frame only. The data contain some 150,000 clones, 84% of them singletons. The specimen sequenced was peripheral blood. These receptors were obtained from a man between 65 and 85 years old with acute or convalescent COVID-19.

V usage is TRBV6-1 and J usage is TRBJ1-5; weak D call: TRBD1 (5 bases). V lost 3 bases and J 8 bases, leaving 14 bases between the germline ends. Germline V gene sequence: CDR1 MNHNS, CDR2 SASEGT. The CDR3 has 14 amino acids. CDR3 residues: CASSEVRGAEPQHF. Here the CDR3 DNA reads TGTGCCAGCAGTGAGGTGCGGGGCGCGGAGCCCCAGCATTTT.

CDR3 bases: TGTGCCAGCAGTGAAAAGGGTCCGGGAGGTCGAGATGAAAAACTGTTTTTT. It codes for CASSEKGPGGRDEKLFF. The chain is built from TRBV6-1 and TRBJ1-4; D not resolved. The CDR3 contains 17 residues. Trimming stripped 2 bases from V and 6 bases from J, with 19 bases between. Germline loops: CDR1 MNHNS, CDR2 SASEGT.

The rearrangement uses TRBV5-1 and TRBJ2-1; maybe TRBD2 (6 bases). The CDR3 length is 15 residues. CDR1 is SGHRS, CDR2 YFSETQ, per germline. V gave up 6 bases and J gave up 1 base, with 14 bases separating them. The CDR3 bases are TGCGCCAGCACTCTAAACGGGGGATCCTACAATGAGCAGTTCTTC. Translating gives CASTLNGGSYNEQFF.

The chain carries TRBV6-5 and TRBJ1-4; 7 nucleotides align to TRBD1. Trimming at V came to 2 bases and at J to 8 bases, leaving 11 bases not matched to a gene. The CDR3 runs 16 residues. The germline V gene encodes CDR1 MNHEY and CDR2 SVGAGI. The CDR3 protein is CASSYGRGRLGEKLFF. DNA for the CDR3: TGTGCCAGCAGTTACGGCAGGGGGAGATTGGGGGAAAAACTGTTTTTT.

The CDR3 loop reads CAIWGGSSYEQYF. The DNA for the CDR3 is TGTGCCATATGGGGGGGATCCTCCTACGAGCAGTACTTC. The chain combines TRBV10-3 with TRBJ2-7, with 7 bases lining up with TRBD2. Germline V gene lookup returns CDR1 ENHRY and CDR2 SYGVKD. Unmatched junction bases numbered 5, after V lost 9 bases and J lost 0 bases. The CDR3 is 13 amino acids.

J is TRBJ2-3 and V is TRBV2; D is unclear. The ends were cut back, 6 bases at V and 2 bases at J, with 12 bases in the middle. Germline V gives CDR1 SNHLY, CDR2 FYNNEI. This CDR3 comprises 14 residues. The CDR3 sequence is CASSDGAYTDTQYF. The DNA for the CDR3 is TGTGCCAGCAGCGACGGAGCCTACACAGATACGCAGTATTTT.

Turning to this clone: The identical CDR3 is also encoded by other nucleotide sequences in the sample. DNA for the CDR3: TGTGCCAGCAGCCCCCGGGGTCCAGATACGCAGTATTTT. This encodes CASSPRGPDTQYF. The genes are TRBV7-9 and TRBJ2-3; possible D gene TRBD2, 5 bases. With 5 bases removed from V and 4 bases from J, the gap between germline ends came to 10 bases. This CDR3 has 13 residues. Germline V lookup: CDR1 SEHNR, CDR2 FQNEAQ (reference sequence).

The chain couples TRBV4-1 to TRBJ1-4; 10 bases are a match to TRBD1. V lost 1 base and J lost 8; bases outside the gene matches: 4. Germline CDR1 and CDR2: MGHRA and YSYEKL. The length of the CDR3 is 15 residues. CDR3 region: CASSQVGTGEEKLFF. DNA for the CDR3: TGCGCCAGCAGCCAAGTAGGGACAGGGGAGGAAAAACTGTTTTTT.

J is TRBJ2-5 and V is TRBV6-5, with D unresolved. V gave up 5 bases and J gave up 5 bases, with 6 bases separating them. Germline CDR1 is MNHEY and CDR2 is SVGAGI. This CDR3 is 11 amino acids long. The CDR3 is CASSSFETQYF. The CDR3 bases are TGTGCCAGCAGTAGCTTTGAGACCCAGTACTTC.

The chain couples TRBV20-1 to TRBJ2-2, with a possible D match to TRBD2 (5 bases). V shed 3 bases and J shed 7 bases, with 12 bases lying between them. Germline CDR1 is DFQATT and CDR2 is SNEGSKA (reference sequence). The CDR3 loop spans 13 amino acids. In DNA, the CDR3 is TGCAGTGCTAGTCGCACTAGTGTCGGGGAGCTGTTTTTT. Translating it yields CSASRTSVGELFF.

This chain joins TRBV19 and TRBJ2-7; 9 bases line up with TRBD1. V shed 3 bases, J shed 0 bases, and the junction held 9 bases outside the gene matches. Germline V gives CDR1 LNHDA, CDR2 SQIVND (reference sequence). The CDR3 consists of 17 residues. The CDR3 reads CASSIKLGTGSSYEQYF. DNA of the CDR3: TGTGCCAGTAGTATCAAGCTAGGGACAGGGAGCTCCTACGAGCAGTACTTC.

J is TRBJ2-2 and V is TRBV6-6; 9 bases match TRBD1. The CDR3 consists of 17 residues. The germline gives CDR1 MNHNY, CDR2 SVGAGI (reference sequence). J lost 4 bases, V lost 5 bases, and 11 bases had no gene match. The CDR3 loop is CASSRDRVITGTGELFF. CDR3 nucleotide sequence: TGTGCCAGCAGTCGGGACAGGGTAATCACGGGCACCGGGGAGCTGTTTTTT.

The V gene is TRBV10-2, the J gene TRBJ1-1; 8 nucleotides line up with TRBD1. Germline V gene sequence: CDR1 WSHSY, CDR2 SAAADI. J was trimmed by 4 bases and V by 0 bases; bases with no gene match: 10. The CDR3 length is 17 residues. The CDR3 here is CASSESIRTGRITEAFF. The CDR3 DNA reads TGCGCCAGCAGTGAGTCGATTCGGACAGGGCGGATCACTGAAGCTTTCTTT.

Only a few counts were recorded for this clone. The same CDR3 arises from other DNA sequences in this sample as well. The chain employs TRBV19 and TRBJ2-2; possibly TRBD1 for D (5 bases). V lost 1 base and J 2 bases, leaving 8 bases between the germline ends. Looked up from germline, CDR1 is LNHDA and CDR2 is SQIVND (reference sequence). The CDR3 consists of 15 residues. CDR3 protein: CASSIVRANTGELFF. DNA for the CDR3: TGTGCCAGTAGTATAGTCAGGGCCAACACCGGGGAGCTGTTTTTT.

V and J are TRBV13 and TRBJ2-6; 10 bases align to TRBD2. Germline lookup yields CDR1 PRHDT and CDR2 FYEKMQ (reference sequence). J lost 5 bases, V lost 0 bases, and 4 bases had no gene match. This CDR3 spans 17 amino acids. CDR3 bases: TGTGCCAGCAGCTTAGGGAGCGGGAGGGCCCGGGCCAACGTCCTGACTTTC. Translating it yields CASSLGSGRARANVLTF.

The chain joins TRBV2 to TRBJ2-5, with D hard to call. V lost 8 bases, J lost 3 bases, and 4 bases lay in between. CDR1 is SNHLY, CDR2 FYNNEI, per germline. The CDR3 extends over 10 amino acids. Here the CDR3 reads CASRKETQYF. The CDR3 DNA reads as TGTGCCAGCCGTAAAGAGACCCAGTACTTC.

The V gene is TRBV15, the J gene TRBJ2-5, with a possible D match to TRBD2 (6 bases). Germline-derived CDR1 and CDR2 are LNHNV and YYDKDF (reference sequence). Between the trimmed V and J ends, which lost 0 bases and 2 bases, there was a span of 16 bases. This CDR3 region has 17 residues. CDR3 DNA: TGTGCCACCAGCAGAGATCCGCGGGGTCGGGGTCAAGAGACCCAGTACTTC. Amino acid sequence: CATSRDPRGRGQETQYF.

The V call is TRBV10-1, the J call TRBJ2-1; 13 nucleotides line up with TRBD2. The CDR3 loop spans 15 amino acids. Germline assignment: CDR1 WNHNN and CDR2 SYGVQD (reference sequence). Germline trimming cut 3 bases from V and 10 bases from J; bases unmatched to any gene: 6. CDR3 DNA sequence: TGCGCCAGCAGTGAAGGACTAGCGGGAGTTGAAGAGCAGTTCTTC. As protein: CASSEGLAGVEEQFF.

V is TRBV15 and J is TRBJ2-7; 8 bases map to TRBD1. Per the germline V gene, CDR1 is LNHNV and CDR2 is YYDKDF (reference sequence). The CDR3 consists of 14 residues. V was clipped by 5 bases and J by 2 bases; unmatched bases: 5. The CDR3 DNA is TGTGCCACCAGCCCGGACAGGGTACCCTACGAGCAGTACTTC. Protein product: CATSPDRVPYEQYF. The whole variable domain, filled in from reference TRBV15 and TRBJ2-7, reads DAMVIQNPRYQVTQFGKPVTLSCSQTLNHNVMYWYQQKSSQAPKLLFHYYDKDFNNEADTPDNFQSRRPNTSFCFLDIRSPGLGDTAMYLCATSPDRVPYEQYFGPGTRLTVT.

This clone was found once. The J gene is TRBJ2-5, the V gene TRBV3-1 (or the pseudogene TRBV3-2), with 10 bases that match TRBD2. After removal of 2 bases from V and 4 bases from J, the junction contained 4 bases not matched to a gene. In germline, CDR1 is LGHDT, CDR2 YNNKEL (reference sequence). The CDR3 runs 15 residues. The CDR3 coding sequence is TGTGCCAGCAGCCAACCTAGCGGGGGTCGAGAGACCCAGTACTTC. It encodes CASSQPSGGRETQYF.

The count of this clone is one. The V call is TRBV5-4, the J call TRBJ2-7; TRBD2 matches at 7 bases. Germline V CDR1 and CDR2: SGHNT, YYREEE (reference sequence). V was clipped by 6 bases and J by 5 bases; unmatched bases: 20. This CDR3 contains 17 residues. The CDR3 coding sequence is TGTGCCAGCACCCGACTTAACATCGGCGGGAGTAGCCACGAGCAGTACTTC. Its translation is CASTRLNIGGSSHEQYF.

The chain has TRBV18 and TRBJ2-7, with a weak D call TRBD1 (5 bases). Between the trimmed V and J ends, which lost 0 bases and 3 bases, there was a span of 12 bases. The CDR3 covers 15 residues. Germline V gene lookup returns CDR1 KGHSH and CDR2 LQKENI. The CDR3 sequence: CASSPPLTDRYEQYF. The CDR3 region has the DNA TGTGCCAGCTCACCACCTTTGACAGACCGCTACGAGCAGTACTTC.

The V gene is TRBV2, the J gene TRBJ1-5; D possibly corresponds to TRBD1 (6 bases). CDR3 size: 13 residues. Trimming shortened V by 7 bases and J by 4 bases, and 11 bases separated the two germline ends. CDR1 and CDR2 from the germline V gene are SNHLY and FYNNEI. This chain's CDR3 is CASTRDINQPQHF. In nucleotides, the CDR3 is TGTGCCAGCACTCGGGACATTAATCAGCCCCAGCATTTT.

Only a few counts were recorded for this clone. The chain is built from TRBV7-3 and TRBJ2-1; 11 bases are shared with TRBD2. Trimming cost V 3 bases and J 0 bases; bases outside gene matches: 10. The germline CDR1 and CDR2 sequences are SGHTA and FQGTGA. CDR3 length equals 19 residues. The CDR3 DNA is TGTGCCAGCAGCTTGCTAGCGGGGGGCCTAGATAGCTCCTACAATGAGCAGTTCTTC. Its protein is CASSLLAGGLDSSYNEQFF. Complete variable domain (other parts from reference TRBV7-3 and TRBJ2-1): GAGVSQTPSNKVTEKGKYVELRCDPISGHTALYWYRQSLGQGPEFLIYFQGTGAADDSGLPNDRFFAVRPEGSVSTLKIQRTERGDSAVYLCASSLLAGGLDSSYNEQFFGPGTRLTVL.

DNA of the CDR3: TGTGCCAGCAGCAATAAAAGAGGACATATGAACACTGAAGCTTTCTTT. Encoded protein: CASSNKRGHMNTEAFF. The rearrangement links TRBV21-1 to TRBJ1-1; the D segment call TRBD1 is taken from the table without a DNA check. TRBV21-1 is given as a pseudogene. The CDR3 spans 16 residues.

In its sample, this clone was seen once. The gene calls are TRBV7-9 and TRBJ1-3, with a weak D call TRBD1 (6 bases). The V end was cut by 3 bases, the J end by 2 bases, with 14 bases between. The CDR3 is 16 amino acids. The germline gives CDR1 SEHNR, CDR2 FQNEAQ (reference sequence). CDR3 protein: CASSLRGRWTGNTIYF. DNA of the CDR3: TGTGCCAGCAGCTTGCGGGGGCGCTGGACTGGAAACACCATATATTTT. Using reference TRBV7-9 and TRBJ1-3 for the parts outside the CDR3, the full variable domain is DTGVSQNPRHKITKRGQNVTFRCDPISEHNRLYWYRQTLGQGPEFLTYFQNEAQLEKSRLLSDRFSAERPKGSFSTLEIQRTEQGDSAMYLCASSLRGRWTGNTIYFGEGSWLTVV.

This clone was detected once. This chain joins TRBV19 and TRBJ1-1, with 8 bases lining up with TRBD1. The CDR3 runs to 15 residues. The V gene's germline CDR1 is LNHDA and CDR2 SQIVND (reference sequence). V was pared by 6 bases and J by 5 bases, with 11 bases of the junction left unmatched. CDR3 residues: CASSADRVERTEAFF. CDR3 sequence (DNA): TGTGCCAGTAGCGCGGACAGGGTCGAGAGGACTGAAGCTTTCTTT.

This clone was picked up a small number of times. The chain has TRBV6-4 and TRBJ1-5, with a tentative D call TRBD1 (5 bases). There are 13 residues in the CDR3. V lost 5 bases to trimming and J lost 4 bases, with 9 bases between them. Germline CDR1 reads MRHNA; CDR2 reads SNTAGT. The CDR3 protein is CASSPQGNQPQHF. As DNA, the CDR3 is TGTGCCAGCAGTCCCCAGGGTAATCAGCCCCAGCATTTT.

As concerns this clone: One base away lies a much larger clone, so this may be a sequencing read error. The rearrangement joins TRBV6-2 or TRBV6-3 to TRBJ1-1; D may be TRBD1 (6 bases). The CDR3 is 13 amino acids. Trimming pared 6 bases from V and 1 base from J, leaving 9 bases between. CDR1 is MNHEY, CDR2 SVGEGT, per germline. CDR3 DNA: TGTGCCAGCAGCCTGGACAGGAACACTGAAGCTTTCTTT. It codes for CASSLDRNTEAFF.

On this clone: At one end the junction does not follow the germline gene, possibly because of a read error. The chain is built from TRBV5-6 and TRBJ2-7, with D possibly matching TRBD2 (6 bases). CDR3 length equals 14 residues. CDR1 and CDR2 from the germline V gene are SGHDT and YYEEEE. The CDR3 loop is CASSSGGGFAKRGF. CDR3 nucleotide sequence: TGTGCCAGCAGCTCCGGTGGGGGGTTCGCGAAAAGGGGCTTC. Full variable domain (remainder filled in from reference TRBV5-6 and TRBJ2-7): DAGVTQSPTHLIKTRGQQVTLRCSPKSGHDTVSWYQQALGQGPQFIFQYYEEEERQRGNFPDRFSGHQFPNYSSELNVNALLLGDSALYLCASSSGGGFAKRGFGPGTRLTVT.

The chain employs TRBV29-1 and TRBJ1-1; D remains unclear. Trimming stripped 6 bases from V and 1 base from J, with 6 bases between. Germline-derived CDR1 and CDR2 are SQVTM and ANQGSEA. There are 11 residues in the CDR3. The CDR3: CSVAWNTEAFF. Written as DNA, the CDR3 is TGCAGCGTCGCGTGGAACACTGAAGCTTTCTTT.

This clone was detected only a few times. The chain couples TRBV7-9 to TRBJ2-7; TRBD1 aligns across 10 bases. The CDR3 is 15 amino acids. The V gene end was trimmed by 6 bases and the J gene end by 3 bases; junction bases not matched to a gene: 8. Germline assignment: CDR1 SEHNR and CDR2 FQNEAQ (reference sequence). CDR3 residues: CASSSGTGAFYEQYF. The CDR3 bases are TGTGCCAGCAGTTCCGGGACAGGGGCTTTCTACGAGCAGTACTTC.